The entry that follows covers one TCR beta chain sequence. This record belongs to a study of T-cell reconstitution after alpha-beta-depleted transplantation in children. The germline gives CDR1 KGHDR, CDR2 SFDVKD. Between the trimmed V and J ends, which lost 3 bases and 1 base, there was a span of 17 bases. The CDR3 runs 17 residues. Unique molecular identifiers were incorporated when the TCRbeta library was constructed. One entry per CDR3 protein, called by TCRdb with MiXCR from the PCR reads. The table has a few hundred thousand distinct CDR3 sequences, approximately 20% seen once. The sample here was PBMCs from the stem cell graft donor, taken from the stem cell graft. The TCR comes from a human donor who donated a stem cell graft to a child with acute lymphoblastic leukemia. This chain links TRBV24-1 with TRBJ2-5, with D possibly TRBD1 on 6 matching bases. Here the CDR3 DNA reads TGTGCCACCAGTGATACCAGACAGGCGATGACCCAAGAGACCCAGTACTTC. This gives the protein CATSDTRQAMTQETQYF.